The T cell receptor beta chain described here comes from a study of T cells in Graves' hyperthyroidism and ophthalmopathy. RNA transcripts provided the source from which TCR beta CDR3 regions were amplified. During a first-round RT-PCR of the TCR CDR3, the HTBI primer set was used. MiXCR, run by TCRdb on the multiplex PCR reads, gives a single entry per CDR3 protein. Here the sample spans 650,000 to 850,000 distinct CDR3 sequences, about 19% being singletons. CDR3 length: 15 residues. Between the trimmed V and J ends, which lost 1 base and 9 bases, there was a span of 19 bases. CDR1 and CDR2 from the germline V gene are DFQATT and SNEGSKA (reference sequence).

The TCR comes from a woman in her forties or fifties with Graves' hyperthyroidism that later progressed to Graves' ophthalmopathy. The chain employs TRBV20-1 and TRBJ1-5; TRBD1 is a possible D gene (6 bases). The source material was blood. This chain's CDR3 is CSARARTEGGWPQHF. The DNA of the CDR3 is TGCAGTGCTAGAGCCCGGACAGAAGGGGGGTGGCCCCAGCATTTT.